A single sample gave rise to the 16 T cell receptor beta chains below, sequenced in a study of blood T cells in healthy people across ages (dated by TCRdb to 2014 to 2015). To prepare the library, 5' RACE was applied. For sequencing, an Illumina HiSeq 2500 was employed. A second PCR of about 6 to 12 cycles was run with a J-beta primer mix and a sample-barcoded 5' primer. In TCRdb, the public reads were trimmed at Q25 with fastp and aligned with MiXCR, with productive beta chains retained. Each record represents a unique CDR3 protein, reported with the most common genes and DNA among its rows. Across this sample there are 800,000 or so distinct CDR3 sequences, with approximately 25% seen only once. Under 4.5% of the sample comes from the top ten. The same sample was also studied in work on T cells of mothers and their children.

The material sequenced was blood. The receptors originated from a boy younger than 18 in good health.

The V call is TRBV10-3, the J call TRBJ1-1; D remains ambiguous. V shed 3 bases and J shed 1 base, with 12 bases lying between them. The CDR3 spans 15 residues. CDR1 and CDR2 (germline): ENHRY, SYGVKD. The CDR3 sequence is CAISEIDTWNTEAFF. The CDR3 DNA reads as TGTGCCATCAGTGAAATCGACACTTGGAACACTGAAGCTTTCTTT.

This clonotype was counted only a few times. The CDR3 bases are TGTGCCAGCAGCCAAAGGGTGGGGGTGGGGGAGACCCAGTACTTC. Translation: CASSQRVGVGETQYF. The chain joins TRBV4-2 to TRBJ2-5; the D call may be TRBD1 or TRBD2 (5 bases each). Trimming shortened V by 2 bases and J by 5 bases, and 15 bases separated the two germline ends. The CDR3 contains 15 residues. Germline CDR1 is LGHNA and CDR2 is YNFKEQ.

This clonotype was detected ten times or more. The chain carries TRBV7-3 and TRBJ2-1; D is unresolved. Deletions cut 5 bases from V and 8 bases from J, with 10 bases between. This CDR3 region has 12 residues. Germline CDR1 SGHTA, CDR2 FQGTGA. In DNA form, the CDR3 reads TGTGCCAGCAGCCTTAACGGCGATGAGCAGTTCTTC. This translates into CASSLNGDEQFF.

This chain uses TRBV3-1 with TRBJ2-1; 7 positions match TRBD1. Near its end, the DNA agrees better with TRBJ2-5, so the J call may be wrong. The CDR3 runs to 16 residues. Looked up from germline, CDR1 is LGHDT and CDR2 is YNNKEL (reference sequence). For the CDR3, the DNA is TGTGCCAGCAGCCAAGTTTTCGGAGACAGGGAAGAGACCCAGTACTTC. It is translated as CASSQVFGDREETQYF.

This rearrangement joins TRBV28 to TRBJ2-6, with 9 bases matching TRBD1. The J segment lost 0 bases and the V segment lost 5 bases, leaving 5 bases of the junction unmatched. Germline V gene sequence: CDR1 MDHEN, CDR2 SYDVKM. This CDR3 region has 17 residues. The CDR3 loop is CASSPGQGYSGANVLTF. The CDR3 DNA sequence: TGTGCCAGCAGTCCGGGACAGGGATACTCTGGGGCCAACGTCCTGACTTTC. Filled out from reference TRBV28 and TRBJ2-6, the complete variable domain reads DVKVTQSSRYLVKRTGEKVFLECVQDMDHENMFWYRQDPGLGLRLIYFSYDVKMKEKGDIPEGYSVSREKKERFSLILESASTNQTSMYLCASSPGQGYSGANVLTFGAGSRLTVL.

The genes are TRBV4-2 and TRBJ2-7; TRBD2 aligns across 7 bases. The V and J ends lost 1 base and 3 bases, in that order; junction bases with no gene match: 6. CDR1 and CDR2 (germline): LGHNA, YNFKEQ. CDR3 size: 15 residues. CDR3 sequence (DNA): TGTGCCAGCAGCCAAGCGCTAGCGGTGAACTACGAGCAGTACTTC. It specifies CASSQALAVNYEQYF.

The V and J genes are TRBV19 and TRBJ2-1; unclear D gene. The CDR3 has 16 amino acids. Germline V gene sequence: CDR1 LNHDA, CDR2 SQIVND (reference sequence). Deletions cut 5 bases from V and 0 bases from J, with 14 bases between. For the CDR3, the DNA is TGTGCCAGTAGTGCCGACCGTTCCAGCTCCTACAATGAGCAGTTCTTC. It yields the protein CASSADRSSSYNEQFF.

Note on this clonotype: The junction departs from the called germline gene at one end, perhaps through a read error. V usage is TRBV9 and J usage is TRBJ2-1, with a tentative D call TRBD2 (6 bases). Germline loops: CDR1 SGDLS, CDR2 YYNGEE. The length of the CDR3 is 13 residues. CDR3 bases: TGTGCCGGCAGCGTCGGGACTTACGGTGAGCAGTTCTTC. It codes for CAGSVGTYGEQFF.

This clonotype turned up a few times. J is TRBJ2-5 and V is TRBV12-3 or TRBV12-4; 10 bases match TRBD1. CDR3 size: 16 residues. V lost 6 bases, J lost 2 bases, and 9 bases stayed unmatched. CDR3 sequence (DNA): TGTGCCAGCAGCCCACAGACAGGGGGCCTACAAGAGACCCAGTACTTC. This codes for CASSPQTGGLQETQYF.

This clonotype was detected only a few times. The genes are TRBV29-1 and TRBJ2-3, with a weak D call TRBD2 (5 bases). Trimming shortened V by 3 bases and J by 5 bases, and 9 bases separated the two germline ends. Germline V CDR1 and CDR2: SQVTM, ANQGSEA. This CDR3 region has 12 residues. The CDR3 nucleotides are TGCAGCGTTGATTCGGGATTAGATACGCAGTATTTT. It codes for CSVDSGLDTQYF.

The V gene is TRBV10-3, the J gene TRBJ2-3; TRBD1 aligns across 7 bases. The CDR3 has 16 residues. The germline V gene encodes CDR1 ENHRY and CDR2 SYGVKD. The ends lost 2 bases at V and 2 bases at J; junction bases unmatched: 7. As DNA, the CDR3 is TGTGCCATCAGTGAGAGAGACAGGGACCCCACAGATACGCAGTATTTT. Translation: CAISERDRDPTDTQYF.

CDR3 sequence: CASSLVQHEQYF. CDR3 sequence (DNA): TGCGCCAGCAGCTTGGTGCAGCACGAGCAGTACTTC. The V call is TRBV5-1, the J call TRBJ2-7, with unresolved D. CDR3 length equals 12 residues. Trimming removed 0 bases at V and 5 bases at J, with 6 bases between. Germline CDR1 is SGHRS and CDR2 is YFSETQ.

This rearrangement joins TRBV6-1 to TRBJ2-3; no firm D call. The V and J ends lost 6 bases and 3 bases respectively, with 19 bases between them. The germline CDR1 and CDR2 sequences are MNHNS and SASEGT. CDR3 size: 16 residues. This CDR3 reads CASSPSERVGTDTQYF. CDR3 DNA sequence: TGTGCCAGCAGCCCATCCGAAAGGGTAGGAACAGATACGCAGTATTTT.

The rearrangement joins TRBV20-1 to TRBJ1-5, with D possibly matching TRBD1 (5 bases). This CDR3 comprises 13 residues. The germline gives CDR1 DFQATT, CDR2 SNEGSKA (reference sequence). V was clipped by 5 bases and J by 1 base, with 9 bases between them. CDR3 nucleotide sequence: TGCAGTGCTCCCGGGGCAAGCAATCAGCCCCAGCATTTT. As protein: CSAPGASNQPQHF.

This clonotype turned up a few times. The V and J genes are TRBV29-1 and TRBJ2-7, with D tentatively TRBD2 (6 bases). Germline CDR1 SQVTM, CDR2 ANQGSEA. The CDR3 totals 16 residues. The ends were cut back, 7 bases at V and 2 bases at J, with 24 bases in the middle. CDR3 sequence: CSAPGTSHLTPYEQYF. CDR3 coding DNA: TGCAGCGCCCCAGGGACTTCCCATTTGACACCCTACGAGCAGTACTTC.

In this sample, this clonotype turned up a few times. J is TRBJ1-3 and V is TRBV25-1; D unresolved. Trimming removed 0 bases at V and 4 bases at J, with 4 bases between. Germline V gene data show CDR1 as MGHDK and CDR2 as SYGVNS. The CDR3 runs 13 residues. CDR3 nucleotides: TGTGCCAGCAGTGAATATGGGGGAAACACCATATATTTT. Its translation is CASSEYGGNTIYF. Full variable domain (missing parts from reference TRBV25-1 and TRBJ1-3): EADIYQTPRYLVIGTGKKITLECSQTMGHDKMYWYQQDPGMELHLIHYSYGVNSTEKGDLSSESTVSRIRTEHFPLTLESARPSHTSQYLCASSEYGGNTIYFGEGSWLTVV.